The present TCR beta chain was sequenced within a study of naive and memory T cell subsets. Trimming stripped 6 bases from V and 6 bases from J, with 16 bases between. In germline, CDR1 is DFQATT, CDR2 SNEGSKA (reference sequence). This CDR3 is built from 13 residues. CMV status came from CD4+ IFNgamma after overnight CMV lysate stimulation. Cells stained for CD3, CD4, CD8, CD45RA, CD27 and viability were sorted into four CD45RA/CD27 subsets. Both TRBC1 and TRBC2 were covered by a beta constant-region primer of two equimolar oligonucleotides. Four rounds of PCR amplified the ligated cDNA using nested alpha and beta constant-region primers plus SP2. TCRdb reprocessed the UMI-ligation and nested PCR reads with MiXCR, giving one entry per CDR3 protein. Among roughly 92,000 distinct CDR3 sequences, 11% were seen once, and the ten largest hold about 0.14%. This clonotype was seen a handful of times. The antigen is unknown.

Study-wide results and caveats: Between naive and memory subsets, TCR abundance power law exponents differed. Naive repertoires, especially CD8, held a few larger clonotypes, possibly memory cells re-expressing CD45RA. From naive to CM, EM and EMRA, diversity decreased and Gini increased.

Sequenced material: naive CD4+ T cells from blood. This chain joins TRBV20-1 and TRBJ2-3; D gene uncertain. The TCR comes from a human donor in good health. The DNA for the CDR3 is TGCAGTGCGGCTGGCCGGCCGCCGGATACGCAGTATTTT. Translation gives CSAAGRPPDTQYF.